What follows are 26 T cell receptor beta chains derived from one specimen sequenced in a study of T cells after yellow fever vaccination. TCRdb used MiXCR to reprocess the 5' RACE reads, holding one entry per CDR3 protein. This table has roughly 340,000 distinct CDR3 sequences, approximately 9% appearing once. The sample in question was PBMCs, obtained on the day of the first yellow fever vaccination. These receptors were obtained from a man between 18 and 29 years old who received the YFV17D yellow fever vaccine.

This clonotype was found a few times. The J gene is TRBJ2-3, the V gene TRBV25-1, with D perhaps matching TRBD1 (6 bases). The V end lost 4 bases, the J end lost 5 bases, and 10 bases lay between the germline ends. Germline V gene lookup returns CDR1 MGHDK and CDR2 SYGVNS. The CDR3 has 13 amino acids. The DNA of the CDR3 is TGTGCCAGCAGTGTAGGGGGAGTAGATACGCAGTATTTT. This translates into CASSVGGVDTQYF. Supplemented by reference TRBV25-1 and TRBJ2-3, the full variable domain reads EADIYQTPRYLVIGTGKKITLECSQTMGHDKMYWYQQDPGMELHLIHYSYGVNSTEKGDLSSESTVSRIRTEHFPLTLESARPSHTSQYLCASSVGGVDTQYFGPGTRLTVL.

V gene TRBV7-2 combines with J gene TRBJ1-6, with D unclear. V was shortened by 0 bases and J by 6 bases, with 9 bases between the two germline ends. CDR1 and CDR2 from the germline V gene are SGHTA and FQGNSA. This CDR3 contains 15 residues. The CDR3 DNA sequence: TGTGCCAGCAGCTTAGCGCGCAGAAGTAATTCACCCCTCCACTTT. Its protein product is CASSLARRSNSPLHF.

This clonotype was recorded a few times. The chain employs TRBV20-1 and TRBJ1-1; no firm D call. This CDR3 has 13 residues. With 5 bases removed from V and 3 bases from J, the gap between germline ends came to 13 bases. Germline assignment: CDR1 DFQATT and CDR2 SNEGSKA (reference sequence). CDR3 in amino acids: CSASSDGDTEAFF. CDR3 in DNA: TGCAGTGCTTCTAGCGATGGGGACACTGAAGCTTTCTTT.

This clonotype appeared a few times. The chain joins TRBV5-1 to TRBJ1-1; tentatively, D is TRBD1 (5 bases). The CDR3 has 17 amino acids. Trimming pared 3 bases from V and 0 bases from J, leaving 18 bases between. Germline V lookup: CDR1 SGHRS, CDR2 YFSETQ. The CDR3 reads CASSSKRVGDMNTEAFF. In DNA form, the CDR3 reads TGCGCCAGCAGCTCCAAGAGGGTGGGGGATATGAACACTGAAGCTTTCTTT.

This clonotype was detected a few times. This chain connects TRBV10-3 to TRBJ1-1, with TRBD1 matching over 8 bases. The CDR3 totals 13 residues. V trimming: 9 bases; J trimming: 2 bases; junction bases outside the gene matches: 5. Germline CDR1 and CDR2: ENHRY and SYGVKD. The CDR3: CAISDRENTEAFF. CDR3 nucleotides: TGTGCCATATCGGACAGGGAAAACACTGAAGCTTTCTTT.

This clonotype has only a few counts. The chain has TRBV6-1 and TRBJ1-2; TRBD1 might be the D (5 bases). Trimming cost V 6 bases and J 4 bases, with 15 bases left between them. This CDR3 is 14 amino acids long. CDR1 and CDR2 (germline): MNHNS, SASEGT. The CDR3 reads CASSPGGTGYGYTF. The CDR3 DNA reads as TGTGCCAGCAGCCCGGGGGGTACCGGCTATGGCTACACCTTC.

This clonotype was counted a few times. V usage is TRBV6-6 and J usage is TRBJ1-5; D gene uncertain. The germline CDR1 and CDR2 sequences are MNHNY and SVGAGI (reference sequence). V lost 8 bases, J lost 5 bases, and 7 bases lay in between. This CDR3 spans 11 amino acids. The DNA for the CDR3 is TGTGCCAGCGGGAGGGATCAGCCCCAGCATTTT. Its protein product is CASGRDQPQHF.

The CDR3 DNA reads TGTGCCACCAGTGACCCCCGAGGGCCGGGAGAGACCCAGTACTTC. Its translation is CATSDPRGPGETQYF. The chain uses TRBV24-1 and TRBJ2-5, with D maybe TRBD2 (5 bases). There are 15 residues in the CDR3. The V end was cut by 4 bases, the J end by 4 bases, with 15 bases between. Germline assignment: CDR1 KGHDR and CDR2 SFDVKD.

The rearrangement joins TRBV5-1 to TRBJ1-4; 9 nucleotides agree with TRBD1. The CDR3 has 18 amino acids. V dropped 3 bases and J dropped 8; count of bases not matched to a gene: 17. Germline V lookup: CDR1 SGHRS, CDR2 YFSETQ. The CDR3 here is CASSYWKNLGQGREKLFF. CDR3 coding DNA: TGCGCCAGCAGCTATTGGAAAAATTTGGGACAGGGACGGGAAAAACTGTTTTTT.

V gene TRBV18 combines with J gene TRBJ1-3, with D perhaps matching TRBD1 (6 bases). CDR3 length: 13 amino acids. Trimming pared 7 bases from V and 0 bases from J, leaving 7 bases between. CDR1 and CDR2 from the germline V gene are KGHSH and LQKENI. The CDR3 DNA reads as TGTGCCAGCTTGGACAGCTCTGGAAACACCATATATTTT. It codes for CASLDSSGNTIYF.

The chain uses TRBV6-1 and TRBJ1-5, with 9 bases lining up with TRBD1. CDR1 and CDR2 from the germline V gene are MNHNS and SASEGT. V was pared by 6 bases and J by 8 bases, with 17 bases of the junction left unmatched. The CDR3 covers 17 residues. The CDR3: CASSGDREGPAGEPQHF. DNA for the CDR3: TGTGCCAGCAGCGGGGACAGGGAAGGGCCGGCCGGGGAGCCCCAGCATTTT.

Ten or more counts support this clonotype. The chain recombines TRBV5-1 with TRBJ2-3, with D perhaps TRBD1 (6 bases). Deletions cut 6 bases from V and 3 bases from J, with 17 bases between. The CDR3 length is 15 residues. The V gene's germline CDR1 is SGHRS and CDR2 YFSETQ. CDR3 coding DNA: TGCGCCAGCACCCCACAGGGCGGTGATACAGATACGCAGTATTTT. Translation gives CASTPQGGDTDTQYF.

V and J are TRBV20-1 and TRBJ2-7, with 7 bases lining up with TRBD1. Germline CDR1 and CDR2: DFQATT and SNEGSKA (reference sequence). V lost 2 bases to trimming and J lost 3 bases; unmatched junction nucleotides: 7. The CDR3 runs to 14 residues. The CDR3 spells CSARPGTVHYEQYF. As DNA, the CDR3 is TGCAGTGCTAGACCCGGGACAGTCCACTACGAGCAGTACTTC.

This chain joins TRBV6-2 or TRBV6-3 and TRBJ2-7, with D uncertain. This CDR3 spans 14 amino acids. Germline V gene sequence: CDR1 MNHEY, CDR2 SVGEGT. V lost 2 bases, J lost 7 bases, and 15 bases lay in between. The CDR3 is CASSYPLGFGEQYF. In nucleotides, the CDR3 is TGTGCCAGCAGTTACCCTCTAGGATTTGGGGAGCAGTACTTC.

This clonotype showed up many times. V is TRBV7-9 and J is TRBJ1-3, with 10 bases fitting TRBD1. The CDR3 sequence is 16 residues long. With V trimmed by 4 bases and J by 4 bases, 7 bases remained unmatched. Germline V gives CDR1 SEHNR, CDR2 FQNEAQ (reference sequence). CDR3 coding DNA: TGTGCCAGCAGCTCGACAGGGGGCGCGTCGGGAAACACCATATATTTT. Amino acid sequence: CASSSTGGASGNTIYF.

The chain couples TRBV5-1 to TRBJ2-2; D not certain. Between the trimmed V and J ends, which lost 4 bases and 6 bases, there was a span of 7 bases. Per the germline V gene, CDR1 is SGHRS and CDR2 is YFSETQ. CDR3 length: 12 amino acids. The CDR3 region is CASSMDAGELFF. CDR3 coding DNA: TGCGCCAGCAGCATGGACGCCGGGGAGCTGTTTTTT. Full variable domain (rest looked up from reference TRBV5-1 and TRBJ2-2): KAGVTQTPRYLIKTRGQQVTLSCSPISGHRSVSWYQQTPGQGLQFLFEYFSETQRNKGNFPGRFSGRQFSNSRSEMNVSTLELGDSALYLCASSMDAGELFFGEGSRLTVL.

This clonotype was detected ten times or more. The chain carries TRBV4-3 and TRBJ2-5; D is unresolved. Trimming pared 0 bases from V and 2 bases from J, leaving 7 bases between. CDR1 and CDR2 from the germline V gene are LGHNA and YSLEER. The CDR3 runs to 14 residues. CDR3 in amino acids: CASSQEYSQETQYF. DNA of the CDR3: TGCGCCAGCAGCCAAGAATACAGTCAAGAGACCCAGTACTTC.

This clonotype was counted a few times. This chain connects TRBV5-1 to TRBJ1-4; D gene ambiguous. Germline CDR1 SGHRS, CDR2 YFSETQ. CDR3 length: 16 amino acids. V was clipped by 0 bases and J by 0 bases, with 9 bases between them. This chain's CDR3 is CASSLAYATTNEKLFF. The CDR3 DNA reads as TGCGCCAGCAGCTTGGCCTACGCGACAACTAATGAAAAACTGTTTTTT.

CDR3 bases: TGCGCCAGCAGCCCGGCAAGGAGCACAGATACGCAGTATTTT. This translates into CASSPARSTDTQYF. The chain joins TRBV5-1 to TRBJ2-3; D unclear. CDR3 length: 14 residues. Trimming shortened V by 4 bases and J by 0 bases, and 9 bases separated the two germline ends. Germline V gene data show CDR1 as SGHRS and CDR2 as YFSETQ. The entire variable domain, with the rest obtained from reference TRBV5-1 and TRBJ2-3, is as follows: KAGVTQTPRYLIKTRGQQVTLSCSPISGHRSVSWYQQTPGQGLQFLFEYFSETQRNKGNFPGRFSGRQFSNSRSEMNVSTLELGDSALYLCASSPARSTDTQYFGPGTRLTVL.

This clonotype was detected ten times or more. One end of the junction varies from germline; a read error may be responsible. J is TRBJ2-5 and V is TRBV7-2; D is perhaps TRBD2 (5 bases). The CDR3 loop spans 13 amino acids. Germline V CDR1 and CDR2: SGHTA, FQGNSA. CDR3 loop: CASSSSGGETQYF. The CDR3 DNA is TGCGCCAGCAGTTCCTCTGGAGGAGAGACCCAGTACTTC.

This clonotype was seen repeatedly, ten times or more. The V and J genes are TRBV3-1 and TRBJ2-1, with TRBD2 matching 13 bases. V trimming: 5 bases; J trimming: 3 bases; junction bases outside the gene matches: 10. Germline loops: CDR1 LGHDT, CDR2 YNNKEL (reference sequence). The CDR3 is 18 residues long. The CDR3 here is CASSTRLAGGIIYNEQFF. CDR3 bases: TGTGCCAGCAGCACCCGACTAGCGGGGGGCATCATCTACAATGAGCAGTTCTTC.

This clonotype was counted between two and nine times. V usage is TRBV7-9 and J usage is TRBJ1-1; D remains ambiguous. Germline loops: CDR1 SEHNR, CDR2 FQNEAQ (reference sequence). The V and J ends lost 3 bases and 4 bases respectively, with 12 bases between them. This CDR3 contains 14 residues. Here the CDR3 reads CASSLVTMGTEAFF. The CDR3 region has the DNA TGTGCCAGCAGCTTGGTTACAATGGGCACTGAAGCTTTCTTT.

This clonotype was picked up one time. Relative to the germline gene, one junction end is altered; a read error may explain this. The chain is built from TRBV20-1 and TRBJ1-1; D gene unclear. The CDR3 has 16 amino acids. Germline CDR1 is DFQATT and CDR2 is SNEGSKA (reference sequence). Here the CDR3 DNA reads TGCAGTGCTAGGAGCGCCGGGCGGTTGTTGAACCCTGAAGCTTTCTTT. It yields the protein CSARSAGRLLNPEAFF.

This chain links TRBV2 with TRBJ1-2, with D tentatively TRBD1 (6 bases). CDR1 SNHLY and CDR2 FYNNEI come from the germline V gene. The CDR3 sequence is 15 residues long. V lost 2 bases, J lost 2 bases, and 12 bases lay in between. The CDR3 coding sequence is TGTGCCAGCAGTGAACCCCCAGGGGTAAACTATGGCTACACCTTC. Its protein product is CASSEPPGVNYGYTF.

The rearrangement joins TRBV25-1 to TRBJ1-2; weak D call: TRBD1 (6 bases). The CDR3 is made up of 14 amino acids. The V gene lost 4 bases and the J gene lost 6 bases, with 15 bases spanning the gap. CDR1 is MGHDK, CDR2 SYGVNS, per germline. Here the CDR3 reads CASSAHRDMDGYTF. In DNA, the CDR3 is TGTGCCAGCAGTGCCCACAGGGATATGGATGGCTACACCTTC.

This clonotype has more than one count but fewer than ten. The V gene is TRBV7-2, the J gene TRBJ2-5, with D tentatively TRBD2 (7 bases). The V end was cut by 1 base, the J end by 5 bases, with 14 bases between. Germline assignment: CDR1 SGHTA and CDR2 FQGNSA. CDR3 length: 15 residues. CDR3 coding DNA: TGTGCCAGCAGCTTAGTGGGGGGGCGTCGGGAGACCCAGTACTTC. Residues: CASSLVGGRRETQYF.